Listed below are T cell receptor beta chains from one sample, sequenced in a study of regulatory T cells in long-lasting Graves disease. TCRdb ran MiXCR on the multiplex PCR reads and lists one entry per CDR3 protein. The sample carries 360,000 or so distinct CDR3 sequences, roughly 15% recorded once. Separately, the same data were catalogued under a study of T cells in Graves' hyperthyroidism and ophthalmopathy.

The sample in question was peripheral blood mononuclear cells (PBMCs), obtained at new diagnosis, from a patient treated with antithyroid drugs. Receptors originate from a woman under 30 with Graves disease. CDR3s include the opening cysteine and the closing phenylalanine or tryptophan. D genes are given only for firm matches. Size tells how often a clone was seen (once, few, many) or the class of an expanded clone, and some rows leave it out.

j_gene,abundance,d_gene,v_gene,CDR3nt,CDR3aa
TRBJ2-3,many,TRBD1,TRBV5-5,TGTGCCAGCTCCTGGACAGGGAGCACAGATACGCAGTATTTT,CASSWTGSTDTQYF
TRBJ2-3,.,TRBD2,TRBV11-2,TGTGCCAGCAGCACCACTAGCGGGGACTACACAGATACGCAGTATTTT,CASSTTSGDYTDTQYF
TRBJ2-7,many,.,TRBV18,TGTGCCAGCTCACCACCTTCCCCGGGAGTGGGTAGAGAGCAGTACTTC,CASSPPSPGVGREQYF
TRBJ2-2,few,.,TRBV29-1,TGCAGCGTTGAAGAGGGGGCAGGGAACACCGGGGAGCTGTTTTTT,CSVEEGAGNTGELFF
TRBJ1-5,few,.,TRBV4-1,TGCGCCAGCAGCCTTCGATTCGGGCAGCCCAATCAGCCCCAGCATTTT,CASSLRFGQPNQPQHF
TRBJ1-3,once,.,TRBV29-1,TGCAGCGTTGAGAGGGACAAGAGCTCTGGAAACACCATATATTTT,CSVERDKSSGNTIYF
TRBJ1-6,.,.,TRBV5-1,TGCGCCAGCAGCTTGGAGGAGGGGATGACTTCACCCCTCCACTTT,CASSLEEGMTSPLHF
TRBJ2-3,many,TRBD1,TRBV5-1,TGCGCCAGCAGCTTACAAGGGGGCGCCCGGACAGATACGCAGTATTTT,CASSLQGGARTDTQYF
TRBJ2-3,many,TRBD1,TRBV20-1,TGCAGTGCTCGACCGGGACAGGGCCGGGATACGCAGTATTTT,CSARPGQGRDTQYF
TRBJ2-5,many,TRBD1,TRBV7-7,TGTGCTAGCAGCCATAGACAGGGCCAGACCCAGTACTTC,CASSHRQGQTQYF
TRBJ2-7,many,.,TRBV3-1,TGTGCCAGCAGCCAAGGCGGGGCGTGGTACGAGCAGTACTTC,CASSQGGAWYEQYF
TRBJ1-1,.,TRBD1,TRBV9,TGTGCCAGCAGCGATTCCCCCGGGACAGGGTGGCCTGAAGCTTTCTTT,CASSDSPGTGWPEAFF
TRBJ2-7,.,.,TRBV13,TGTGCCAGCAGCTTCCCGGAGACAGGACAGCGCTACGAGCAGTACTTC,CASSFPETGQRYEQYF
TRBJ1-1,many,.,TRBV28,TGTGCCAGCCGTGGGCTGGGACACTTGAACACTGAAGCTTTCTTT,CASRGLGHLNTEAFF
TRBJ2-7,many,.,TRBV7-8,TGTGCCAGCTCTCGACAGGCCAGCAACGAGCAGTACTTC,CASSRQASNEQYF
TRBJ2-3,.,.,TRBV7-6,TGTGCCAGCAGCAGCCAAGGACAGGGAGGGATACGTACAGATACGCAGTATTTT,CASSSQGQGGIRTDTQYF
TRBJ1-5,many,.,TRBV2,TGTGCCAGCAGTGGGGGGGTTGTCGGGGAGGATCAGCCCCAGCATTTT,CASSGGVVGEDQPQHF
TRBJ2-5,many,TRBD2,TRBV11-2,TGTGCCAGCAGTTCCACTCACCGACGAGCGGGGGTGTCAGAGACCCAGTACTTC,CASSSTHRRAGVSETQYF
TRBJ2-1,few,.,TRBV28,TGTGCCAGCAGTACGCGGACGGCTTACAATGAGCAGTTCTTC,CASSTRTAYNEQFF
TRBJ1-2,many,TRBD1,TRBV6-1,TGTGCCAGCAGTCAGATGGACAGGGGTTCTGATGGCTACACCTTC,CASSQMDRGSDGYTF
TRBJ2-1,.,TRBD1,TRBV19,TGTGCCAGTAGTATCCTCCCGGGACAGAGCTCCTACAATGAGCAGTTCTTC,CASSILPGQSSYNEQFF
TRBJ1-1,few,.,TRBV7-9,TGTGCCAGCAGCTCCCACCTAGGGGACACTGAAGCTTTCTTT,CASSSHLGDTEAFF
TRBJ1-2,few,.,TRBV5-4,TGTGCCAGCAGCTTGGCCTGGAAGGGACGGGAGAACTATGGCTACACCTTC,CASSLAWKGRENYGYTF
TRBJ1-4,few,TRBD1,TRBV7-2,TGTGCCAGCAGCCCCCCCGGGGCAGGGGGATTTTATGAAAAACTGTTTTTT,CASSPPGAGGFYEKLFF
TRBJ2-2,.,.,TRBV18,TGTGCCAGCTCACCACTCATCGGGGAGCTGTTTTTT,CASSPLIGELFF
TRBJ1-1,.,.,TRBV5-1,TGCGCCAGCAGCCCCTCTCCCGGCACGGACACTGAAGCTTTCTTT,CASSPSPGTDTEAFF
TRBJ2-1,many,TRBD1,TRBV18,TGTGCCAGCTCACCACCGTGGACAGGGATGTACAATGAGCAGTTCTTC,CASSPPWTGMYNEQFF
TRBJ2-2,few,.,TRBV27,TGTGCCAGCAGTTTGTTTCCACCCGGGGAGCTGTTTTTT,CASSLFPPGELFF
TRBJ2-5,few,TRBD1,TRBV24-1,TGTGCCACCAGTGATAGCCCCCGGACAGGGGGAAGAGAGACCCAGTACTTC,CATSDSPRTGGRETQYF
TRBJ2-7,once,.,TRBV9,TGTGCCAGCAGCGTAGGGGTAGGATACGAGCAGTACTTC,CASSVGVGYEQYF
TRBJ2-5,few,TRBD2,TRBV7-9,TGTGCCAGCAGCTTCATCCGGGGGGGGCAAGAGACCCAGTACTTC,CASSFIRGGQETQYF
TRBJ2-3,many,.,TRBV12-5,TGTGCTAGTGGTTATAGCGGTAGCACAGATACGCAGTATTTT,CASGYSGSTDTQYF
TRBJ2-7,many,TRBD1,TRBV7-9,TGTGCCAGCAGCCCCAACCGGGACAGGGTATCCTGGTACGAGCAGTACTTC,CASSPNRDRVSWYEQYF
TRBJ2-5,many,TRBD2,TRBV5-1,TGCGCCAGCAGCTTGGGGACTAGTGACGGGACCCAGTACTTC,CASSLGTSDGTQYF
TRBJ2-3,.,TRBD2,TRBV7-9,TGTGCCAGCAGCGGGGGGGGAGGAGATACGCAGTATTTT,CASSGGGGDTQYF
TRBJ1-1,many,TRBD1,TRBV19,TGTGCCAGTAGCCGGACAGGGCCCTTGAACACTGAAGCTTTCTTT,CASSRTGPLNTEAFF
TRBJ1-1,few,.,TRBV7-3,TGTGCCAGCAGCTTAGATGTTTTGACTGAAGCTTTCTTT,CASSLDVLTEAFF
TRBJ1-6,few,.,TRBV11-3,TGTGCCAGCAGCCAAGGGGGTGACAATTCACCCCTCCACTTT,CASSQGGDNSPLHF
TRBJ2-6,.,.,TRBV24-1,TGTGCCACCAGTGACCCGCGGTCGCCTGGGGCCAACGTCCTGACTTTC,CATSDPRSPGANVLTF
TRBJ1-2,many,.,TRBV12-3/TRBV12-4,TGTGCCAGCAGTTTCGCCCCGAGGAACGGCTACACCTTC,CASSFAPRNGYTF
TRBJ1-3,.,.,TRBV30,TGTGCCTGGGATATCTCTGGAAACACCATATATTTT,CAWDISGNTIYF